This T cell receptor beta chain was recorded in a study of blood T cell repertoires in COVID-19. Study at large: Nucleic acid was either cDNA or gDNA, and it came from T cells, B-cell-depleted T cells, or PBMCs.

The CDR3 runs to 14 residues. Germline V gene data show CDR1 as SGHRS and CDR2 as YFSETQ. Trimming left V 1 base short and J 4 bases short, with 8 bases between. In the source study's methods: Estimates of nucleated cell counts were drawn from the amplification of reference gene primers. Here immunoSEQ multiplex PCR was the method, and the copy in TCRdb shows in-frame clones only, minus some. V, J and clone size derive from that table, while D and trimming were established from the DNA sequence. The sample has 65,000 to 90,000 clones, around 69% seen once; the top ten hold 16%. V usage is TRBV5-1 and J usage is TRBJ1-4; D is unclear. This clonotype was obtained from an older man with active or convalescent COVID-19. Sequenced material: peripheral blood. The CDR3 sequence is CASSLLGSNEKLFF. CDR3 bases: TGCGCCAGCAGCTTGTTGGGGAGTAATGAAAAACTGTTTTTT.